The present T cell receptor beta chain was sequenced within a study of CD8 T cells in Susac syndrome (dated by TCRdb to about 2019). About the full investigation: Repertoire sequencing was used to test whether CD8+ T cell activation and differentiation in Susac syndrome was antigen driven. CD8+ T cell repertoire clonality was compared between about a dozen healthy donors, approximately 14 Susac syndrome patients and around 15 multiple sclerosis patients.

Sequences SGHRS (CDR1) and YFSETQ (CDR2) are obtained from the germline V gene. The CDR3 goes from the cysteine to the phenylalanine over 14 residues. The only DNA kept is the CDR3, 42 bases in frame from the first base. Here V drops 5 bases and J drops 3 bases, and the junction holds 8 bases not matched to any gene. RNA was extracted using the RNeasy kit, and roughly 0.5 to 1 microgram was reverse transcribed with random hexamers. The immunoSEQ multiplex PCR assay, which covers 54 Vbeta and 13 Jbeta segments, was used to amplify TCR beta CDR3 regions. PCR amplification bias was corrected using a synthetic template baseline for primer optimization and computational correction. The authors' analysis ran thus. Reads were annotated to V, D and J genes according to IMGT and were analyzed with immunoSEQ Analyzer, with only productive sequences retained. Clonality was computed as one minus Shannon entropy normalized by log2 of the number of productive unique sequences. Public and private clones were assessed among the 100 most prevalent clones of each patient and control. Clones were defined as Susac-specific if absent from the healthy and MS cohorts, from 900 to 1,200 published viral clones and from other ImmuneACCESS disease sequences. TCRdb trimmed public reads at Q25 via fastp, called clones via MiXCR and kept in-frame beta chains. All rows with the same CDR3 protein become a single entry with the most common DNA and genes. The V and J calls were not made by the authors but by TCRdb's processing. The sample records some 400,000 distinct CDR3 sequences, more than 80% of which are singletons. The biggest ten clones account for approximately 0.11% of the sample.

This clonotype appeared a single time. Its cognate antigen has yet to be identified. Within one base of it there is no much larger clone, and no base qualities were kept. One read amounts to weak evidence. Broad study findings and their caveats: The number of individuals in the TCR sequencing and HLA analysis was recognized as being relatively small.

Peripheral blood CD8+ and CD4+ T cells from healthy donors, Susac syndrome patients and multiple sclerosis patients were profiled by high-throughput TCR beta sequencing. Multiple sclerosis controls were treatment-naive patients with stable or active relapsing-remitting disease fulfilling revised McDonald criteria. CD8+ TEMRA cells were enriched by FACS, while bulk CD8+ and CD4+ T cells were purified by magnetic negative isolation. Blood was collected in EDTA tubes and processed within 24 hours, with PBMCs isolated through density gradient centrifugation. PBMCs intended for TCR sequencing were frozen in liquid nitrogen and were later thawed in a 37 degrees C water bath. A purity of at least 90% was achieved for sorted or isolated CD4+, CD8+ and CD8+ TEMRA cells.

The V gene is TRBV5-1 and the J gene is TRBJ2-7; 7 nucleotides in the junction match TRBD1. Sample: CD8+ T cells from PBMCs. This TCR came from a human donor with multiple sclerosis. The CDR3 here reads CASRDTGEFYEQYF. The DNA sequence is TGCGCCAGCAGGGATACAGGGGAATTCTACGAGCAGTACTTC.